This TCR beta chain derives from a study of blood T cell repertoires in COVID-19. The overall study: Samples came from the United States, Italy and Spain, spanning acute and convalescent COVID-19. Sources were T cells, B-cell-depleted T cells, or PBMCs; the material itself was cDNA or gDNA.

Germline assignment: CDR1 SSHAT and CDR2 FNYEAQ (reference sequence). This CDR3 has 15 amino acids. Authors' analysis steps: Estimation of nucleated cell counts relied on the amplification of reference gene primers. The method was immunoSEQ multiplex PCR; TCRdb's version includes in-frame clones alone and lacks a portion of them. V, J and clone size are taken as reported in that table, and D and trimming were inferred from the DNA itself. The sample shows roughly 64,000 clones, over 75% of them seen only once. Turning to this clone: The junction departs from germline at one end; a sequencing error may be responsible.

The chain couples TRBV7-7 to TRBJ2-2; a weak D match, TRBD2 (6 bases). The TCR comes from a man between 50 and 59 years old with active COVID-19. The sample comprised peripheral blood. The CDR3: CASSPGGVGMGELFF. CDR3 DNA: TGTGCTAGCAGCCCCGGGGGAGTCGGGATGGGGGAGCTGTTTTTT.